This T cell receptor (beta chain) was sequenced during a study of blood T cell repertoires in COVID-19. Study background: Acute and convalescent COVID-19 specimens originated in the United States, Italy and Spain.

Grouping used clinical history reported by participants in a survey and questionnaire. Sequenced by immunoSEQ multiplex PCR; TCRdb stores in-frame clones only, minus some. The sample has hundreds of thousands of clones; 90% are singletons. Germline CDR1 reads LGHDT; CDR2 reads YNNKEL (reference sequence). V lost 4 bases to trimming and J lost 4 bases, with 11 bases between them. CDR3 size: 14 residues. Sequencing was done on a sample of PBMCs or T cells enriched from blood (not recorded which). This receptor was identified in a woman aged 18-35 years with acute COVID-19. The chain is built from TRBV3-1 (or the pseudogene TRBV3-2) and TRBJ1-3; D call uncertain. The CDR3 is CASSPTWRGNTIYF. CDR3 sequence (DNA): TGTGCCAGCAGCCCGACATGGCGAGGAAACACCATATATTTT.